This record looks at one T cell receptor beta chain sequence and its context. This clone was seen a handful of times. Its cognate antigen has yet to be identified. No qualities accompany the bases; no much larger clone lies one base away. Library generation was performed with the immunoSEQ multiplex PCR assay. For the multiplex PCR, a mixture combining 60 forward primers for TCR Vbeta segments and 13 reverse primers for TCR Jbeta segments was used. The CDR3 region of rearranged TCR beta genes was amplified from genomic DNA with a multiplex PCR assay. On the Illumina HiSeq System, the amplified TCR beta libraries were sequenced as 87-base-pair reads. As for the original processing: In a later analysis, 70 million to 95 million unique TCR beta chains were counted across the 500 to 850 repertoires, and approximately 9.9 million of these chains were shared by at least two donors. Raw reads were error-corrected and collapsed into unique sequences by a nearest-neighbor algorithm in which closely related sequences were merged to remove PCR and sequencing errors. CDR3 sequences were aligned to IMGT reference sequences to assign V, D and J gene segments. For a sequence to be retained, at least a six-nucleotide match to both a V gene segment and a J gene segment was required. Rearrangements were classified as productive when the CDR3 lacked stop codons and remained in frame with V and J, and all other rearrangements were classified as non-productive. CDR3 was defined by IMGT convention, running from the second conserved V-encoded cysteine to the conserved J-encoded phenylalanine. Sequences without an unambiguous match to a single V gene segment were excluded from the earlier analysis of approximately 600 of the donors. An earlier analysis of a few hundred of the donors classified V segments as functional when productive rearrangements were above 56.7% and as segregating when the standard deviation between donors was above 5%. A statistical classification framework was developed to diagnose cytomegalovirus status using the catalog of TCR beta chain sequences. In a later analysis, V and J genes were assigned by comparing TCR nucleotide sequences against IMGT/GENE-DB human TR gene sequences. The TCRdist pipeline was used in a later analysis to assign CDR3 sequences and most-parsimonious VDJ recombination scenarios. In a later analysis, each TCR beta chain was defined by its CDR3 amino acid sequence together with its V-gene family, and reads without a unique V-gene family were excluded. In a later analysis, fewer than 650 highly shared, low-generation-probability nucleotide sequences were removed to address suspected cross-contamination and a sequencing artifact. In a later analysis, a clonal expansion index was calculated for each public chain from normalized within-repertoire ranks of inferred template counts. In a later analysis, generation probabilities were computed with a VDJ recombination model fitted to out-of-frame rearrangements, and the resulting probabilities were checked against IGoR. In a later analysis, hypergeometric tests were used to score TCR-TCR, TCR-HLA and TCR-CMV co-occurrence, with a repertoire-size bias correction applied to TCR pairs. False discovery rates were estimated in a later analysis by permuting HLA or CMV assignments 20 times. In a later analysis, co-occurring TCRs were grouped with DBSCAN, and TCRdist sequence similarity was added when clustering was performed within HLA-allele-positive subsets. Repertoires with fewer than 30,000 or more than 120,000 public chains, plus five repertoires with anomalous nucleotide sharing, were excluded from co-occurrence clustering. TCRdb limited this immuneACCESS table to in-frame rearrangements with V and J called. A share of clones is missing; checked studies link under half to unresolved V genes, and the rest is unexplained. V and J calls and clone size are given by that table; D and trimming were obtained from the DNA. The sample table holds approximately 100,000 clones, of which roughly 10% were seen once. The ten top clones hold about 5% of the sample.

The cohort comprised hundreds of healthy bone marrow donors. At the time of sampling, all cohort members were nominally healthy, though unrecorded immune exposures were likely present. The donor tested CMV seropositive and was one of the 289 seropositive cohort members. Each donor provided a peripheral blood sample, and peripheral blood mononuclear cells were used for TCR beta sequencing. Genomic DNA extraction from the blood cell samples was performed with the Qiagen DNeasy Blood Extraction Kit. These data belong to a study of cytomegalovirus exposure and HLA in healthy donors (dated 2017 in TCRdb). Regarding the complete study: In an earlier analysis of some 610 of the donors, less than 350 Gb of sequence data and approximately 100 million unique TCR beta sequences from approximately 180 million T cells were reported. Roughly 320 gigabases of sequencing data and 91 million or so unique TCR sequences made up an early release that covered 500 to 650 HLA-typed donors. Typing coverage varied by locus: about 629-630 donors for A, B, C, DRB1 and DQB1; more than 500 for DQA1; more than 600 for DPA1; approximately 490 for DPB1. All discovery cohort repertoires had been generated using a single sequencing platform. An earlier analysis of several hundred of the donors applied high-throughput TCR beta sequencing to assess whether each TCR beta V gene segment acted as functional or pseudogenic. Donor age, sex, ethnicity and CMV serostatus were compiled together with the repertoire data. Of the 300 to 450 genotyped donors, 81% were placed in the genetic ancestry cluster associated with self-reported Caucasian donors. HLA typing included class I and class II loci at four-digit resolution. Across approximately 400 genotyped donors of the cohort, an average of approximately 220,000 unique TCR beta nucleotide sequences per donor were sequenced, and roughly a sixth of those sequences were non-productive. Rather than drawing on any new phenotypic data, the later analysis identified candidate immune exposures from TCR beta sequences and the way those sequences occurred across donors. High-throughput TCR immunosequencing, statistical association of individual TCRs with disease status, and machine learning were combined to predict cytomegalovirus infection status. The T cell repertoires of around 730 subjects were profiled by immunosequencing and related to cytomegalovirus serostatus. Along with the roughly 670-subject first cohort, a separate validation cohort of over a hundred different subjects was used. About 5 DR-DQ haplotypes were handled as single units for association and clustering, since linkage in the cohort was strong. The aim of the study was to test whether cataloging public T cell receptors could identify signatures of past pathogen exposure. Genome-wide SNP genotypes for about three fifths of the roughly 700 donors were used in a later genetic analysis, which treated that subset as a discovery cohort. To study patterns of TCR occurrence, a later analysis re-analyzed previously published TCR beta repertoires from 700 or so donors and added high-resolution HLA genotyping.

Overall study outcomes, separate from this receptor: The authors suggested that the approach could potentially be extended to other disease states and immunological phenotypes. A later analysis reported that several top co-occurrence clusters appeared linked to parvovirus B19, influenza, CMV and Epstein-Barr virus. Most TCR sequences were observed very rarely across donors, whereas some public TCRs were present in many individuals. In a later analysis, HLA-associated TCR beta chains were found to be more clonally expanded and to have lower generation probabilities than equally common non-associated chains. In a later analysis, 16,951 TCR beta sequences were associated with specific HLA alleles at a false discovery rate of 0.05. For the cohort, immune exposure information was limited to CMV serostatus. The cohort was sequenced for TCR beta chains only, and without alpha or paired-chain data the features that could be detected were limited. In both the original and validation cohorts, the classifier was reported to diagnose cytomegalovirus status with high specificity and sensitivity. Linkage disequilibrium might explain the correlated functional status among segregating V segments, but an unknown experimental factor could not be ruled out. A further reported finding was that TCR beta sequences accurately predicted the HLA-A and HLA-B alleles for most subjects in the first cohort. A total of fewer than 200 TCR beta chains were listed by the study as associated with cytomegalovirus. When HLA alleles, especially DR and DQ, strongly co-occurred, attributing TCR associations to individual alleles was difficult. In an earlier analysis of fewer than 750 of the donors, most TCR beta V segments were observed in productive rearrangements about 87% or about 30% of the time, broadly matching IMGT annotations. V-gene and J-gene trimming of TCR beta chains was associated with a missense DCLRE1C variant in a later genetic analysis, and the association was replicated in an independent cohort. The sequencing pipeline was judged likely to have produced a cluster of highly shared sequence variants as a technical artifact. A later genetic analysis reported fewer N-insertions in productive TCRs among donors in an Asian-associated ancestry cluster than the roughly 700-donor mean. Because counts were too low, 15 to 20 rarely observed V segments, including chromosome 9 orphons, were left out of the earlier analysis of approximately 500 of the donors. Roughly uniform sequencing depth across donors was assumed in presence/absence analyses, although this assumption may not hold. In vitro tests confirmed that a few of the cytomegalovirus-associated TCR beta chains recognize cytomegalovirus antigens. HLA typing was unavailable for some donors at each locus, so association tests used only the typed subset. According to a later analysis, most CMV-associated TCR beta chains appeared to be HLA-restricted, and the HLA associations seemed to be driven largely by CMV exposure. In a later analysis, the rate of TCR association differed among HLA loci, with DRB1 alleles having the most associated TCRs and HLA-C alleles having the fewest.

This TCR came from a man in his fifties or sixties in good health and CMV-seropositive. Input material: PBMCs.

CDR3 protein: CASSEYRDSEQFF. The DNA reads TGTGCCAGCAGCGAGTACAGGGACAGTGAGCAGTTCTTC. The chain links TRBV9 with TRBJ2-1, and 7 junctional nucleotides match TRBD1. The germline V gene sets CDR1 to SGDLS and CDR2 to YYNGEE. The junction shows trimming of 3 bases on V and 9 bases on J, and the gene matches do not reach 6 bases of it. The CDR3 covers 13 residues, taking in both the cysteine and the phenylalanine. The sequence is cut down to CDR3 DNA, 39 bases in frame from base 1.